This entry lists 14 T cell receptor beta chains sequenced from one sample in a study of cytomegalovirus exposure and HLA in healthy donors (dated by TCRdb to about 2017). The method behind the library was the immunoSEQ multiplex PCR assay. For the multiplex PCR, a mixture combining 60 forward primers for TCR Vbeta segments and 13 reverse primers for TCR Jbeta segments was used. Not all clones reach the TCRdb copy of this immuneACCESS table, which keeps in-frame sequences only. Checked studies attribute under half of the gap to unresolved V genes and leave the rest unexplained. The sample table lists more than 75,000 clones, 75% to 90% of them with a count of one. The ten top clones hold under 2.5% of the sample. Sequencing input: PBMCs. These receptors were collected from a young man in good health and CMV-seronegative.

The rearrangement links TRBV30 to TRBJ1-1; 7 bases are a match to TRBD1. Germline trimming cut 3 bases from V and 0 bases from J; bases unmatched to any gene: 1. Germline CDR1 GTSNPN, CDR2 SVGIG (reference sequence). CDR3 size: 13 residues. CDR3 loop: CAWRGQLNTEAFF. DNA for the CDR3: TGTGCCTGGAGGGGACAGTTGAACACTGAAGCTTTCTTT.

The V call is TRBV5-5, the J call TRBJ2-5; a weak D match, TRBD2 (6 bases). The V gene's germline CDR1 is SGHKS and CDR2 YYEKEE (reference sequence). Trimming left V 1 base short and J 4 bases short, with 17 bases between. There are 16 residues in the CDR3. As DNA, the CDR3 is TGTGCCAGCAGCTTGCTTGCGGGCGGGGTACGAGAGACCCAGTACTTC. Amino acids: CASSLLAGGVRETQYF.

The genes are TRBV28 and TRBJ1-6; D call uncertain. Deletions cut 4 bases from V and 7 bases from J, with 14 bases between. The CDR3 contains 15 residues. The V gene's germline CDR1 is MDHEN and CDR2 SYDVKM. CDR3 coding DNA: TGTGCCAGCAGTTCCCCGGGTCCGACGAATTCACCCCTCCACTTT. Encoded protein: CASSSPGPTNSPLHF.

The J gene is TRBJ2-3, the V gene TRBV9, with a weak D call TRBD2 (5 bases). The CDR3 spans 17 residues. Germline lookup yields CDR1 SGDLS and CDR2 YYNGEE. Trimming stripped 0 bases from V and 5 bases from J, with 19 bases between. The CDR3 here is CASSVAGSQISVDTQYF. CDR3 DNA: TGTGCCAGCAGCGTAGCTGGGAGTCAAATTTCGGTAGATACGCAGTATTTT.

The chain has TRBV6-6 and TRBJ1-5, with 8 nucleotides matching TRBD1. This CDR3 spans 16 amino acids. The V and J ends lost 0 bases and 4 bases, in that order; junction bases with no gene match: 5. CDR1 is MNHNY and CDR2 is SVGAGI in the germline V gene (reference sequence). CDR3 in amino acids: CASSYSRGQGNQPQHF. CDR3 DNA: TGTGCCAGCAGTTACTCCCGAGGACAGGGAAATCAGCCCCAGCATTTT.

The chain carries TRBV19 and TRBJ1-5; a possible D gene is TRBD1 (6 bases). V was trimmed by 8 bases and J by 4 bases, leaving 9 bases between them. CDR1 and CDR2 (germline): LNHDA, SQIVND (reference sequence). The CDR3 contains 12 residues. The CDR3 DNA reads as TGTGCCAGTGGGACATCGAATCAGCCCCAGCATTTT. Residues: CASGTSNQPQHF.

The rearrangement uses TRBV6-5 and TRBJ2-2; no clear D. Germline-derived CDR1 and CDR2 are MNHEY and SVGAGI. V gave up 5 bases and J gave up 5 bases, with 6 bases separating them. The CDR3 length is 12 residues. CDR3: CASSLSTGELFF. The CDR3, as DNA: TGTGCCAGCAGTCTATCGACCGGGGAGCTGTTTTTT.

The chain combines TRBV19 with TRBJ1-1; TRBD1 might be the D (5 bases). The germline V and J ends were trimmed by 3 bases and 3 bases, with 14 bases remaining between them. CDR3 length: 15 residues. Per the germline V gene, CDR1 is LNHDA and CDR2 is SQIVND (reference sequence). CDR3 bases: TGTGCCAGTAGTATTTCGGGAGGGGTGTACACTGAAGCTTTCTTT. This gives the protein CASSISGGVYTEAFF.

The chain carries TRBV6-5 and TRBJ1-1; a weak D match, TRBD1 (5 bases). Germline values: CDR1 MNHEY, CDR2 SVGAGI. This CDR3 contains 13 residues. Between the trimmed V and J ends, which lost 2 bases and 1 base, there was a span of 5 bases. CDR3 coding DNA: TGTGCCAGCAGTTACCAGGGGAACACTGAAGCTTTCTTT. As protein: CASSYQGNTEAFF.

This clone was seen a few times. The V and J genes are TRBV4-3 and TRBJ2-7; D is unresolved. Trimming cost V 0 bases and J 2 bases, with 14 bases left between them. CDR1 is LGHNA, CDR2 YSLEER, per germline. The CDR3 is made up of 16 amino acids. The chain's CDR3 is CASSQDSQPLPYEQYF. The DNA for the CDR3 is TGCGCCAGCAGCCAAGATAGCCAGCCGCTCCCCTACGAGCAGTACTTC.

This rearrangement joins TRBV6-6 to TRBJ2-6; D gene ambiguous. CDR1 and CDR2 (germline): MNHNY, SVGAGI (reference sequence). Trimming stripped 2 bases from V and 0 bases from J, with 5 bases between. CDR3 size: 15 residues. In DNA, the CDR3 is TGTGCCAGCAGTTACCGGTCCTCTGGGGCCAACGTCCTGACTTTC. Translating it yields CASSYRSSGANVLTF.

The chain couples TRBV29-1 to TRBJ2-2; D might be TRBD1 (6 bases). The V end lost 4 bases, the J end lost 3 bases, and 12 bases lay between the germline ends. In germline, CDR1 is SQVTM, CDR2 ANQGSEA. The CDR3 consists of 14 residues. In nucleotides, the CDR3 is TGCAGCGTTGTTGAACAGGGTTACACCGGGGAGCTGTTTTTT. Translating gives CSVVEQGYTGELFF.

This clone has a single count. The rearrangement links TRBV19 to TRBJ1-1; 7 bases are a match to TRBD1. The CDR3 spans 13 residues. Germline V CDR1 and CDR2: LNHDA, SQIVND (reference sequence). V was pared by 3 bases and J by 7 bases, with 5 bases of the junction left unmatched. As DNA, the CDR3 is TGTGCCAGTAGTATCGGACAGGCAGGTGAAGCTTTCTTT. This translates into CASSIGQAGEAFF.

Notes on this clone: The junction departs from germline at one end; a sequencing error may be responsible. This chain links TRBV7-9 with TRBJ2-7; D perhaps matches TRBD2 (6 bases). Germline loops: CDR1 SEHNR, CDR2 FQNEAQ (reference sequence). The CDR3 loop spans 15 amino acids. The CDR3 DNA sequence: TGTTCCAGCAGCTTCACCGGGAGTAAAGGCTACGAGCAGTACTTC. It is translated as CSSSFTGSKGYEQYF.